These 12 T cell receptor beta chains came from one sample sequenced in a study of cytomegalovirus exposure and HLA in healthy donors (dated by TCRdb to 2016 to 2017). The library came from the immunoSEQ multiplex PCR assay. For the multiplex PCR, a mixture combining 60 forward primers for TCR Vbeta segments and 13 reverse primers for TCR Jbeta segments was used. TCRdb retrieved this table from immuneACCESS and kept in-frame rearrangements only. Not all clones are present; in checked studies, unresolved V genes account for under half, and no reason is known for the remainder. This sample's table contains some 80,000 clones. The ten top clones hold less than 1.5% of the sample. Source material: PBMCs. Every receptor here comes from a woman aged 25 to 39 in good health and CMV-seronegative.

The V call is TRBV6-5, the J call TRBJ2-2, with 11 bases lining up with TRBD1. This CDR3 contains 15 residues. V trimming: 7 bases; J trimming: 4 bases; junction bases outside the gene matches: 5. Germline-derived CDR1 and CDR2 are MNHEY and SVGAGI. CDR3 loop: CASISGTGGTGELFF. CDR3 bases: TGTGCCAGCATCTCCGGGACAGGGGGCACCGGGGAGCTGTTTTTT.

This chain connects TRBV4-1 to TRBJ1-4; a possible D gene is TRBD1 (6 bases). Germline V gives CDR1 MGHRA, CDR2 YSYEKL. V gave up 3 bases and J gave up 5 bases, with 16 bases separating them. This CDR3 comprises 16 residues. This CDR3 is CASSQGWAGENEKLFF. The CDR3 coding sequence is TGCGCCAGCAGCCAGGGGTGGGCAGGGGAGAATGAAAAACTGTTTTTT.

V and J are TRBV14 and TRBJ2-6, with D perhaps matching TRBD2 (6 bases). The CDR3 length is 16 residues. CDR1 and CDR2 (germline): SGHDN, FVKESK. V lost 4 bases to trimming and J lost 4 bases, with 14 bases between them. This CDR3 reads CASSPRGGHGANVLTF. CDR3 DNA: TGTGCCAGCAGCCCGCGAGGAGGGCACGGGGCCAACGTCCTGACTTTC.

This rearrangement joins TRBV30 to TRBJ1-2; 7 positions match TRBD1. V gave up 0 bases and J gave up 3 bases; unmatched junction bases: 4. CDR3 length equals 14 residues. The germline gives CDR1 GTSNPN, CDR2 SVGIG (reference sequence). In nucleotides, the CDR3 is TGTGCCTGGAGTGTACAACAGGGGTACTATGGCTACACCTTC. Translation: CAWSVQQGYYGYTF.

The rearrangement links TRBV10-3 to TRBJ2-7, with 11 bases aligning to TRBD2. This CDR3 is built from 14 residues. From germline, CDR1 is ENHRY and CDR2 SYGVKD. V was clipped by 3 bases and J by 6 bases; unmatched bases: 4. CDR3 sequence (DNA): TGTGCCATCAGTGAAACTAGCGGGAGAGGCGAGCAGTACTTC. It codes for CAISETSGRGEQYF.

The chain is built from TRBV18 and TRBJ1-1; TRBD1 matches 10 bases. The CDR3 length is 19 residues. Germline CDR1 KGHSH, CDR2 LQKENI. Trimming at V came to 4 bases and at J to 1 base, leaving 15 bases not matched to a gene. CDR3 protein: CASSRDRGLGGYGNTEAFF. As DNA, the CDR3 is TGTGCCAGCTCACGTGACAGGGGGCTAGGAGGCTATGGGAACACTGAAGCTTTCTTT.

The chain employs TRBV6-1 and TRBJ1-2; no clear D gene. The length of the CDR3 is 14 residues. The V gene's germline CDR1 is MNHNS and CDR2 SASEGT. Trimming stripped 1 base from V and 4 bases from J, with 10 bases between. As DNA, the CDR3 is TGTGCCAGCAGTGAAGTCCCGAATAGCTATGGCTACACCTTC. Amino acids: CASSEVPNSYGYTF.

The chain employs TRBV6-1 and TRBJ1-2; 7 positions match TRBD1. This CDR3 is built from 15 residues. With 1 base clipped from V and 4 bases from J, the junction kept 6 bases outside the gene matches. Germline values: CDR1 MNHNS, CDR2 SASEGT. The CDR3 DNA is TGTGCCAGCAGTGAAGGACAGGGAATCGCCTATGGCTACACCTTC. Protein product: CASSEGQGIAYGYTF.

The CDR3: CASSGQTGNTEAFF. Written as DNA, the CDR3 is TGCGCCAGCAGTGGTCAGACAGGGAACACTGAAGCTTTCTTT. V gene TRBV10-2 combines with J gene TRBJ1-1; D perhaps matches TRBD1 (6 bases). V shed 4 bases and J shed 1 base, with 10 bases lying between them. From germline, CDR1 is WSHSY and CDR2 SAAADI. This CDR3 is 14 amino acids long.

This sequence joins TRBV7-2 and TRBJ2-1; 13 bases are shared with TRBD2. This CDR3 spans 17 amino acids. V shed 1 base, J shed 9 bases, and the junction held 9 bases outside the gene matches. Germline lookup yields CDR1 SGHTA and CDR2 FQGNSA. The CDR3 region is CASSLGQPRTSGGEQFF. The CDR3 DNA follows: TGTGCCAGCAGCTTAGGGCAACCCCGGACTAGCGGGGGTGAGCAGTTCTTC.

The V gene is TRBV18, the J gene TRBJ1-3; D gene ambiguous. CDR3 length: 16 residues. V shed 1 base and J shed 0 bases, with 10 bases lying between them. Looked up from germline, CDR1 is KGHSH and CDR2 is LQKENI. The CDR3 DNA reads TGTGCCAGCTCACCACACAGCTTATCCTCTGGAAACACCATATATTTT. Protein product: CASSPHSLSSGNTIYF.

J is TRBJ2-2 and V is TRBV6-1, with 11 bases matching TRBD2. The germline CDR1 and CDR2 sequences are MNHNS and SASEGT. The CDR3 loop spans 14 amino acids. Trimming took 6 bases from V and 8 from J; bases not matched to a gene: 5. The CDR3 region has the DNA TGTGCCAGCAGGGGACTAGCGGTATCGGGGGAGCTGTTTTTT. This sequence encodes CASRGLAVSGELFF.